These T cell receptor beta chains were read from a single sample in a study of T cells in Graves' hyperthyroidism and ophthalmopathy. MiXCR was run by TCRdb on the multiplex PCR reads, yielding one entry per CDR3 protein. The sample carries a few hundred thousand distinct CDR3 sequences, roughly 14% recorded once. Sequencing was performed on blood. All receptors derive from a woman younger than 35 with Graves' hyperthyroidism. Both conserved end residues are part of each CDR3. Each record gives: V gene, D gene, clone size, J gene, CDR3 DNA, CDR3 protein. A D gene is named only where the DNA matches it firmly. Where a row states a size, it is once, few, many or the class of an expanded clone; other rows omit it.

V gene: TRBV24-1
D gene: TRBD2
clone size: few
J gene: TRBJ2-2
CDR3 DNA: TGTGCCACCAGTGACCTAGGGCTAGCGGGGGCTCCGAGAGGGGAGCTGTTTTTT
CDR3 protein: CATSDLGLAGAPRGELFF

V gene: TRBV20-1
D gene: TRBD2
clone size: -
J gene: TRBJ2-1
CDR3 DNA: TGCAGCCCTGGACTAGCGGGCAACAATGAGCAGTTCTTC
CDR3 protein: CSPGLAGNNEQFF

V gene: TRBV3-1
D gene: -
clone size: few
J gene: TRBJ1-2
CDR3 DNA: TGTGCCAGCAGCCAAAGTGCCCGAGAGGATGGCTACACCTTC
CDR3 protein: CASSQSAREDGYTF

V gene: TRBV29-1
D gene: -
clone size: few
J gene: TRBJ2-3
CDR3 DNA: TGCAGCGTTGAAGATAGGTTCTTGAGGACAGAGCCTCACGATACGCAGTATTTT
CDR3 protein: CSVEDRFLRTEPHDTQYF

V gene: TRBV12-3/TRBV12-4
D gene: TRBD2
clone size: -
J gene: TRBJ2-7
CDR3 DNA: TGTGCCAGCAGCCGTCGGGGGGTGGTCCCATACGAGCAGTACTTC
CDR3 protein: CASSRRGVVPYEQYF

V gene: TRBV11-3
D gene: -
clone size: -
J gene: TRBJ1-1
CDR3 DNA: TGTGCCAGCAGCTCAGGGACACCGAACACTGAAGCTTTCTTT
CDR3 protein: CASSSGTPNTEAFF

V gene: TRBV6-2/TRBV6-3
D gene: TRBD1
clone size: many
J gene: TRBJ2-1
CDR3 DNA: TGTGCCAGCAGGTCCTTGGGACAGAACAATGAGCAGTTCTTC
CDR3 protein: CASRSLGQNNEQFF

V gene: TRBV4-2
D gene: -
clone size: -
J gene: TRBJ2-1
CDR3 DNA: TGTGCCAGCAGCCAAGGAGTGGAGTCAGGGATCAATGAGCAGTTCTTC
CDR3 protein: CASSQGVESGINEQFF

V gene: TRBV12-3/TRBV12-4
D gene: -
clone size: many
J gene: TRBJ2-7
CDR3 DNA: TGTGCCAGCACCGGCGGGACTGGCTACGAGCAGTACTTC
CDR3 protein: CASTGGTGYEQYF

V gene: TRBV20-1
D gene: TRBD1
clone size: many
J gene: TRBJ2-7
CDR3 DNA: TGCAGTGCTAGAGATGGAACAGGGGTATACGAGCAGTACTTC
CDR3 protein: CSARDGTGVYEQYF

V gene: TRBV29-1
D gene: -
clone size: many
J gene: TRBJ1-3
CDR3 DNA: TGCAGCGTTGAATGGGGAAACACCATATATTTT
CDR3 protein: CSVEWGNTIYF

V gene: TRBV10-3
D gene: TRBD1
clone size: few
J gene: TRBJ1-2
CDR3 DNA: TGTGCCATCAGTGAGACCCGGACAGGGGAAATCTATGGCTACACCTTC
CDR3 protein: CAISETRTGEIYGYTF

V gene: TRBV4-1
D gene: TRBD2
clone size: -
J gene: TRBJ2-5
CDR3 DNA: TGCGCCAGCAGCCAAGCCAAGGCCCCTTCGGGGGGGCGTGAGACCCAGTACTTC
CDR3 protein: CASSQAKAPSGGRETQYF

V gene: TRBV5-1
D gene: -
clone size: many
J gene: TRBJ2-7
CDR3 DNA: TGCGCCAGCAGCTTAACCGGGACACTGCCGAACGAGCAGTACTTC
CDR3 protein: CASSLTGTLPNEQYF

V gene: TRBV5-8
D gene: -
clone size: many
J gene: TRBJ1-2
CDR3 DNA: TGTGCCAGCAGCCGGACTAGACTGAGAACTAACTATGGCTACACCTTC
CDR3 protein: CASSRTRLRTNYGYTF

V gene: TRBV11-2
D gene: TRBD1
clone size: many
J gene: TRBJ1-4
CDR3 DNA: TGTGCCAGCAGCCCTAACAGGGGGCTCACCTCAACTAATGAAAAACTGTTTTTT
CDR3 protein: CASSPNRGLTSTNEKLFF

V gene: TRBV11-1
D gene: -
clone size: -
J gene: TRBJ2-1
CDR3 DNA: TGTGCCAGCAGCCCAGTAACGCGGGGTCGCGAGCAGTTCTTC
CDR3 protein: CASSPVTRGREQFF

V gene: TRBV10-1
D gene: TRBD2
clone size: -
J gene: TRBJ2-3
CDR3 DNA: TGCGCCAGCAGTAGGGAGGGCCCAGATACGCAGTATTTT
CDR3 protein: CASSREGPDTQYF

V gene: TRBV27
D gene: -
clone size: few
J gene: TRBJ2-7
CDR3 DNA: TGTGCCAGCAGTCCGAGACAGCAGATCTACGAGCAGTACTTC
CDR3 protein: CASSPRQQIYEQYF

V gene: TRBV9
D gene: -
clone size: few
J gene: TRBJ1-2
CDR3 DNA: TGTGCCAGCAGCGTAGAGTTGGAGGGGTTGTGGGATGGCTACACCTTC
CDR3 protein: CASSVELEGLWDGYTF

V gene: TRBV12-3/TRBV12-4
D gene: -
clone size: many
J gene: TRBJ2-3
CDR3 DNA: TGTGCCAGCAGCAAAACAGGGTCCTATAGCACAGATACGCAGTATTTT
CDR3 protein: CASSKTGSYSTDTQYF

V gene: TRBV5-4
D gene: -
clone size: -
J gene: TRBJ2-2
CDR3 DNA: TGTGCCAGCAGCACCGGACCGAGCACCGGGGAGCTGTTTTTT
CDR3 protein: CASSTGPSTGELFF

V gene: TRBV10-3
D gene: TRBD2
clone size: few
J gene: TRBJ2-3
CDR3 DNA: TGTGCCATCACCCCAGGACTAGCGGGACATCTAGATACGCAGTATTTT
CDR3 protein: CAITPGLAGHLDTQYF

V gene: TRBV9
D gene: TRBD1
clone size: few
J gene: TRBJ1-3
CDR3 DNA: TGTGCCAGCAGCGACCGAATAGGGACAGTCTCTGGAAACACCATATATTTT
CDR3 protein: CASSDRIGTVSGNTIYF

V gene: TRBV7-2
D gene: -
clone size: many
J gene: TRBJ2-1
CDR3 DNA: TGTGCCAGCGCCCGGAGAGGGGGTGTGAATGAGCAGTTCTTC
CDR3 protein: CASARRGGVNEQFF

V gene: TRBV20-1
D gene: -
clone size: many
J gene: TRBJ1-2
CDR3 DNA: TGCAGTGCTAGTGTCCGACAGAGCTATGGCTACACCTTC
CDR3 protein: CSASVRQSYGYTF

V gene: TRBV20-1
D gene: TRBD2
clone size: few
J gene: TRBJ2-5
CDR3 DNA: TGCAGTGCTTCGACCCCCCCGCGGGGGGGCCGGTGGCAAGAGACCCAGTACTTC
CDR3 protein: CSASTPPRGGRWQETQYF

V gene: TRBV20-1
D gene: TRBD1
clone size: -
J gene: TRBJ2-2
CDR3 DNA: TGCAGTGCGGGACAGGGGGGTACCGGGGAGCTGTTTTTT
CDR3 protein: CSAGQGGTGELFF

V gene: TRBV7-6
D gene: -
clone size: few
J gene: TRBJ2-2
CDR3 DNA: TGTGCCAGCAGCTTACTCCGACATGTGAGCACCGGGGAGCTGTTTTTT
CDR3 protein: CASSLLRHVSTGELFF

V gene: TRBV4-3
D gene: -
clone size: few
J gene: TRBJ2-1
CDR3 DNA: TGCGCCAGCAGCCAAGATCTACGCAGGGTTGGCCACAATGAGCAGTTCTTC
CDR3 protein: CASSQDLRRVGHNEQFF

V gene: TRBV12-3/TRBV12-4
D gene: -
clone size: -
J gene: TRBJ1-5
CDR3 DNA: TGTGCCAGCAGTTTGAGTGCCTCGTTGTCCCTATCGCATTTT
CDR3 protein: CASSLSASLSLSHF

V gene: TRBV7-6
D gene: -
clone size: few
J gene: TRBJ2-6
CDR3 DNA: TGTGCCAGCAGCGAGGGGGTGAGGTCTGGGGCCAACGTCCTGACTTTC
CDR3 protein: CASSEGVRSGANVLTF

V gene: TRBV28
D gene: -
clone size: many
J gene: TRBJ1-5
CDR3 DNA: TGTGCCAGCAGTTTATTGAGGGGGAACGGTTTTCAGCCCCAGCATTTT
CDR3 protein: CASSLLRGNGFQPQHF

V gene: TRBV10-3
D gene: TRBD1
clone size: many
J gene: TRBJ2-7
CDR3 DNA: TGTGCCATCACTTCGTCCGGGACAGGGGGTTATGGCGAGCAGTACTTC
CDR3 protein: CAITSSGTGGYGEQYF

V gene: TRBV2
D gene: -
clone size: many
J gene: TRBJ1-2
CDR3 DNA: TGTGCCAGCTTTCGGCCAGGGATAACCATTAACTATGGCTACACCTTC
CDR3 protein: CASFRPGITINYGYTF

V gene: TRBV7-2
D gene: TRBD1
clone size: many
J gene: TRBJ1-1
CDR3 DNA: TGTGCCAGCAGCTCGGGACAGGGTGGGCTTGAAGCTTTCTTT
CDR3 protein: CASSSGQGGLEAFF

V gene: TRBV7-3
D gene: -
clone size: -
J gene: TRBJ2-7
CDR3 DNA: TGTGCCAGCAGCTTAAATGGGCCTTCGGAGCAGTACTTC
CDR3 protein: CASSLNGPSEQYF

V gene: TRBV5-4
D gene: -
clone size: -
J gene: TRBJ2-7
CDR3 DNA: TGTGCCAGCAGCCGGACGAACATTGAGGAGCAGTACTTC
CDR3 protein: CASSRTNIEEQYF

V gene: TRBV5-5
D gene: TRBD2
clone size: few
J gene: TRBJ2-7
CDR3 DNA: TGTGCCAGCAGCGCCCTACCCGCTAGCGGGAAAGGGAATGAGCAGTACTTC
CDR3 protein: CASSALPASGKGNEQYF

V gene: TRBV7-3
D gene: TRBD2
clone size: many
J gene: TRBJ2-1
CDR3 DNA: TGTGCCAGCAGCTTATACGTAGCGGGGGAGGATGAGCAGTTCTTC
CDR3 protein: CASSLYVAGEDEQFF

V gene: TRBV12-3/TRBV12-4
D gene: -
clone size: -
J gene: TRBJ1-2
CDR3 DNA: TGTGCCAGCAGTTTATATCTACGAGGTCCATCTTCGTATGGCTACACCTTC
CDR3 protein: CASSLYLRGPSSYGYTF

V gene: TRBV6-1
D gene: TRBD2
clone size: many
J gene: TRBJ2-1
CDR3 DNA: TGTGCCACCGTTGTAGCGGGAAGGGATAATGAGCAGTTCTTC
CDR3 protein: CATVVAGRDNEQFF

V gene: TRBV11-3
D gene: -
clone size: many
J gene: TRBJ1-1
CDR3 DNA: TGTGCCAGCAGCATGCAGGGGAACACTGAAGCTTTCTTT
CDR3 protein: CASSMQGNTEAFF

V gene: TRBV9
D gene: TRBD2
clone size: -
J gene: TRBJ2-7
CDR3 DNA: TGTGCCAGCAGCCAATTTGCCGGGGGGACCTACGAGCAGTACTTC
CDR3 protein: CASSQFAGGTYEQYF

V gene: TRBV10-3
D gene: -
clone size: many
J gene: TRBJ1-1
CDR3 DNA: TGTGCCATCAGTGGGGGACCGTCGGGGGGGACTGAAGCTTTCTTT
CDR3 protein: CAISGGPSGGTEAFF

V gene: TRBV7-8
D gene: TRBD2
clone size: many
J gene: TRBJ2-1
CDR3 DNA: TGTGCCAGCAGCCTGGGACTAGTAGTCTACAATGAGCAGTTCTTC
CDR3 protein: CASSLGLVVYNEQFF

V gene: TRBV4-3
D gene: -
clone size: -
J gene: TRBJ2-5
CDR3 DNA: TGCGCCAGCAGCCAAGAGTGGGGCGGGGGCGAGGCCCAGTACTTC
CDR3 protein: CASSQEWGGGEAQYF

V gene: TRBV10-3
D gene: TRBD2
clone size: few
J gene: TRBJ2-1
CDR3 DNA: TGTGCCATCAGTCCGACTAGCGGGAGTGCCAATGAGCAGTTCTTC
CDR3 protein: CAISPTSGSANEQFF

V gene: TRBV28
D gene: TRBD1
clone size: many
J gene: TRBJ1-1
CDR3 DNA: TGTGCCAGCAACGAACAGGGGGAAAGGACTGAAGCTTTCTTT
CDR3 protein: CASNEQGERTEAFF

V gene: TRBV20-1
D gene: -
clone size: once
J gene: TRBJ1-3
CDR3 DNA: TGCAGTGCTAGCCCAGGGAGAAACACCATATATTTT
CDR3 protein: CSASPGRNTIYF

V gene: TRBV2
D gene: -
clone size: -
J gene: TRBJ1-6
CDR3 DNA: TGTGCCAGCAGTGAGCCGGGTGTCGGGAATTCACCCCTCCACTTT
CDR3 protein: CASSEPGVGNSPLHF

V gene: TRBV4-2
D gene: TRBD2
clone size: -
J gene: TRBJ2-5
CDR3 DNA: TGTGCCAGCAGCCAGAAAGATATAGCGGGGGGCGGGGAGACCCAGTACTTC
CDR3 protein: CASSQKDIAGGGETQYF

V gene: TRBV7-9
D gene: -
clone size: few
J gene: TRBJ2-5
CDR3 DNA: TGTGCCAGCAGACACGACAGGGAGGACTTATACTTC
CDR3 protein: CASRHDREDLYF

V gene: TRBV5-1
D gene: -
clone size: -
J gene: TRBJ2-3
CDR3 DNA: TGCGCCAGCAGCTTGGCCGGGATGACTTTCACAGATACGCAGTATTTT
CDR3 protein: CASSLAGMTFTDTQYF

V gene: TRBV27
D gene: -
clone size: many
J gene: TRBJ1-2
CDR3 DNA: TGTGCCAGCAGTCAGAACCAAGGCTATGGCTACACCTTC
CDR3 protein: CASSQNQGYGYTF